The clone carrying this T cell receptor beta chain was found many times. The record originates from a study of human T cells and chemical hapten exposure. Time point of the sample: patch test 1, 2 weeks after DPC sensitization. The treatment: therapeutic diphenylcyclopropenone sensitization with weekly scalp DPC. TCRdb used MiXCR to reprocess the RACE reads, holding one entry per CDR3 protein. The sample consists of tens of thousands of distinct CDR3 sequences, around 9.5% of them appearing once. V lost 5 bases and J lost 1, with 7 bases in between. This CDR3 comprises 13 residues. Germline V CDR1 and CDR2: SGHTA, FQGNSA.

The rearrangement joins TRBV7-2 to TRBJ2-3; no definite D call. This TCR was sampled from a woman aged 40 to 50 with alopecia areata. Some clones in this sample may be carry-over from other donors' samples. The sequencing used whole blood, collected in connection with sensitization to the hapten diphenylcyclopropenone (DPC). The CDR3 loop reads CASSPLGTDTQYF. The CDR3 nucleotides read TGTGCCAGCAGCCCACTGGGCACAGATACGCAGTATTTT.